This TCR beta chain was recorded in a study of OX40 agonist ivuxolimab in advanced cancers. Whole-study findings and limits: Antigen specificity of clonally expanded peripheral T cells was not established. Some nonresponders additionally presented with little normalized T-cell clonal expansion. Among the lowest peripheral clonal expansion occurred in 0.1-3.0 mg/kg partial responders. The CD4+ and CD8+ T cells in the blood had expanded clonally by week 6 at 0.1 to 3.0 mg/kg.

After removal of 6 bases from V and 8 bases from J, the junction contained 9 bases not matched to a gene. The CDR3 consists of 15 residues. Germline CDR1 SGHTA, CDR2 FQGTGA. The protocol was immunoSEQ multiplex PCR, while the TCRdb copy is restricted to in-frame clones and leaves out a portion. The sample lists 77,000 or so clones, 88% occurring once. Comments on this clone: What it recognizes is unknown.

The chain joins TRBV7-3 to TRBJ2-6, with 8 nucleotides matching TRBD1. This TCR was recovered from an adult with an advanced solid tumor such as melanoma, head and neck, liver or kidney cancer. Here the sequenced sample was CD4+ or CD8+ T cells sorted from blood, taken in a trial of the OX40 agonist ivuxolimab. Here the CDR3 reads CASSLAGQGTNVLTF. The CDR3 DNA sequence: TGTGCCAGCAGTTTGGCTGGACAGGGAACCAACGTCCTGACTTTC. Full variable domain (rest looked up from reference TRBV7-3 and TRBJ2-6): GAGVSQTPSNKVTEKGKYVELRCDPISGHTALYWYRQSLGQGPEFLIYFQGTGAADDSGLPNDRFFAVRPEGSVSTLKIQRTERGDSAVYLCASSLAGQGTNVLTFGAGSRLTVL.